One sample yielded the 9 T cell receptor beta chains listed below, sequenced in a study of identical twins. TCRdb ran MiXCR on the 5' RACE reads and lists one entry per CDR3 protein. In the table there are 240,000 or so distinct CDR3 sequences, roughly a tenth of which are singletons. Specimen: memory T cells sorted from blood. The receptors were gathered from a man over 45 in good health.

V and J are TRBV4-2 and TRBJ2-5; the match to TRBD2 covers 9 bases. The CDR3 contains 17 residues. Germline CDR1 is LGHNA and CDR2 is YNFKEQ. Trimming at V came to 0 bases and at J to 1 base, leaving 6 bases not matched to a gene. CDR3 in DNA: TGTGCCAGCAGCCAAGAAGTGACTAGCGGAGGCCAAGAGACCCAGTACTTC. Its protein product is CASSQEVTSGGQETQYF.

The V and J genes are TRBV5-1 and TRBJ2-3; 10 positions agree with TRBD2. V gave up 0 bases and J gave up 4 bases; unmatched junction bases: 8. The V gene's germline CDR1 is SGHRS and CDR2 YFSETQ. The CDR3 runs to 17 residues. The CDR3 loop reads CASSLDPSGSSPDTQYF. DNA of the CDR3: TGCGCCAGCAGCTTGGACCCTAGCGGGAGTAGCCCAGATACGCAGTATTTT.

This clonotype has only a few counts. CDR3 region: CASSPRAPRGDTQYF. The CDR3 nucleotides read TGTGCCAGCAGCCCCCGGGCACCCAGGGGGGATACGCAGTATTTT. This chain uses TRBV7-9 with TRBJ2-3; the match to TRBD1 covers 7 bases. The V segment lost 5 bases and the J segment 6 bases; nucleotides outside the gene matches: 11. Germline CDR1 reads SEHNR; CDR2 reads FQNEAQ (reference sequence). This CDR3 contains 15 residues.

This clonotype was seen many times. The chain couples TRBV5-6 to TRBJ2-1, with D uncertain. There are 13 residues in the CDR3. Between the trimmed V and J ends, which lost 6 bases and 8 bases, there was a span of 15 bases. Germline V gene data show CDR1 as SGHDT and CDR2 as YYEEEE. CDR3 DNA: TGTGCCAGCAATAGCTTTGATCGGTATGAGCAGTTCTTC. It is translated as CASNSFDRYEQFF.

This clonotype was seen only a few times. The rearrangement uses TRBV13 and TRBJ2-2; no firm D call. V gave up 2 bases and J gave up 6 bases, with 4 bases separating them. The CDR3 length is 12 residues. Germline-derived CDR1 and CDR2 are PRHDT and FYEKMQ (reference sequence). The CDR3 reads CASSLKPGELFF. CDR3 nucleotide sequence: TGTGCCAGCAGCTTAAAGCCCGGGGAGCTGTTTTTT.

This clonotype was picked up many times. V is TRBV20-1 and J is TRBJ1-5; D remains ambiguous. Trimming took off 0 bases at V and 4 bases at J, with 16 bases between the two ends. Germline CDR1 is DFQATT and CDR2 is SNEGSKA (reference sequence). This CDR3 spans 16 amino acids. The CDR3 loop is CSARDPGWASNQPQHF. The CDR3 nucleotides read TGCAGTGCTAGAGATCCGGGGTGGGCATCAAATCAGCCCCAGCATTTT.

The CDR3 loop reads CASSFKDSFEDTQYF. The CDR3 DNA reads TGTGCCAGCAGTTTCAAGGACTCCTTTGAGGATACGCAGTATTTT. The chain carries TRBV28 and TRBJ2-3; a possible D gene is TRBD2 (5 bases). The CDR3 spans 15 residues. Germline V gives CDR1 MDHEN, CDR2 SYDVKM. Trimming pared 3 bases from V and 6 bases from J, leaving 16 bases between. The full variable domain, completed using reference TRBV28 and TRBJ2-3, is DVKVTQSSRYLVKRTGEKVFLECVQDMDHENMFWYRQDPGLGLRLIYFSYDVKMKEKGDIPEGYSVSREKKERFSLILESASTNQTSMYLCASSFKDSFEDTQYFGPGTRLTVL.

This clonotype came up many times. The chain joins TRBV3-1 to TRBJ2-3; D is ambiguous. V was trimmed by 3 bases and J by 6 bases, leaving 19 bases between them. Germline V lookup: CDR1 LGHDT, CDR2 YNNKEL (reference sequence). The CDR3 is 16 residues long. For the CDR3, the DNA is TGTGCCAGCAGCCAGGCCGGGTCAGCCCTCCGTGATACGCAGTATTTT. Translated, it gives CASSQAGSALRDTQYF.

This clonotype was observed at least ten times. This chain joins TRBV20-1 and TRBJ2-1; possible D gene TRBD1, 6 bases. This CDR3 contains 14 residues. In germline, CDR1 is DFQATT, CDR2 SNEGSKA (reference sequence). Trimming left V 3 bases short and J 7 bases short, with 16 bases between. CDR3 in DNA: TGCAGTGCTAGCCCGGACAGTAGAGGGAATGAGCAGTTCTTC. Amino acid sequence: CSASPDSRGNEQFF.